Shown below are 20 T cell receptor beta chains from a single sample sequenced in a study of blood T cell repertoires in COVID-19. The method was immunoSEQ multiplex PCR; TCRdb's version includes in-frame clones alone and lacks a portion of them. The data contain 200,000 to 250,000 clones, more than 75% of them singletons. Sequencing was carried out using PBMCs or T cells enriched from blood (not recorded which). These receptors originate from a woman between 45 and 60 years old who had recovered from COVID-19.

There are a few counts of this clone. J is TRBJ1-1 and V is TRBV20-1; D gene ambiguous. This CDR3 region has 11 residues. The germline V and J ends were trimmed by 6 bases and 7 bases, with 12 bases remaining between them. Germline V lookup: CDR1 DFQATT, CDR2 SNEGSKA (reference sequence). The CDR3: CSAYRQVEAFF. CDR3 bases: TGCAGTGCCTACCGACAAGTTGAAGCTTTCTTT.

The CDR3 nucleotides are TGCGCCAGCAGCATCGAGCAGGGAGGGACTGAAGCTTTCTTT. This translates into CASSIEQGGTEAFF. This chain links TRBV5-1 with TRBJ1-1; TRBD1 might be the D (5 bases). This CDR3 spans 14 amino acids. Per germline, CDR1 SGHRS and CDR2 YFSETQ. Trimming shortened V by 4 bases and J by 5 bases, and 15 bases separated the two germline ends.

This chain uses TRBV19 with TRBJ1-5; TRBD1 matches 11 bases. This CDR3 comprises 15 residues. V was pared by 4 bases and J by 5 bases, with 4 bases of the junction left unmatched. Germline-derived CDR1 and CDR2 are LNHDA and SQIVND (reference sequence). The CDR3 coding sequence is TGTGCCAGTAGTAGCCGGGACAGGGGGGATCAGCCCCAGCATTTT. Its protein product is CASSSRDRGDQPQHF.

The V and J genes are TRBV24-1 and TRBJ2-3; D not certain. CDR1 KGHDR and CDR2 SFDVKD come from the germline V gene. Trimming cost V 1 base and J 2 bases, with 6 bases left between them. There are 14 residues in the CDR3. DNA of the CDR3: TGTGCCACCAGTGATTTCCCCCTCACAGATACGCAGTATTTT. Its protein is CATSDFPLTDTQYF.

J is TRBJ1-6 and V is TRBV27; D is undetermined. The V end lost 10 bases, the J end lost 7 bases, and 14 bases lay between the germline ends. The CDR3 loop spans 13 amino acids. Per the germline V gene, CDR1 is MNHEY and CDR2 is SMNVEV (reference sequence). CDR3 region: CATRGGGNSPLHF. The CDR3 DNA is TGTGCCACCCGGGGAGGAGGGAATTCACCCCTCCACTTT.

The genes are TRBV9 and TRBJ2-3; D is unclear. V dropped 0 bases and J dropped 1 base, with 3 bases sitting between them. The CDR3 length is 13 residues. CDR1 SGDLS and CDR2 YYNGEE come from the germline V gene. The CDR3 region has the DNA TGTGCCAGCAGCGTAGCAGGCACAGATACGCAGTATTTT. Its translation: CASSVAGTDTQYF.

This rearrangement joins TRBV11-1 to TRBJ2-7; D might be TRBD1 (6 bases). V shed 3 bases and J shed 2 bases, with 14 bases lying between them. The V gene's germline CDR1 is SGHAT and CDR2 FQDESV (reference sequence). This CDR3 has 15 amino acids. The CDR3 DNA is TGTGCCAGCAGCTTGAGCCAGGGGATACCCTACGAGCAGTACTTC. It encodes CASSLSQGIPYEQYF.

This clone was found once. The V gene is TRBV18, the J gene TRBJ2-7; D perhaps matches TRBD2 (5 bases). V gave up 3 bases and J gave up 3 bases, with 12 bases separating them. Germline CDR1 is KGHSH and CDR2 is LQKENI. The CDR3 consists of 14 residues. The CDR3: CASSPARRDYEQYF. For the CDR3, the DNA is TGTGCCAGCTCACCCGCCCGACGGGACTACGAGCAGTACTTC.

This sequence joins TRBV7-2 and TRBJ2-1; perhaps TRBD2 as D (6 bases). The CDR3 has 15 residues. The germline CDR1 and CDR2 sequences are SGHTA and FQGNSA. Trimming stripped 5 bases from V and 0 bases from J, with 11 bases between. CDR3 sequence reads: CASSITRGSYNEQFF. The DNA of the CDR3 is TGTGCCAGCAGCATAACGCGGGGCTCCTACAATGAGCAGTTCTTC.

To note about this clone: A much larger clone differs by one base, so this may be a read error. V gene TRBV5-8 combines with J gene TRBJ1-1, with D unresolved. This CDR3 comprises 13 residues. The germline V and J ends were trimmed by 0 bases and 1 base, with 4 bases remaining between them. CDR1 SGHTS and CDR2 YDEGEE come from the germline V gene. The CDR3 DNA reads TGTGCCAGCAGCTTGGAGCAGAACACTGAAGCTTTCTTT. Encoded protein: CASSLEQNTEAFF.

This chain joins TRBV5-1 and TRBJ1-4; TRBD1 aligns across 9 bases. V was clipped by 1 base and J by 6 bases; unmatched bases: 7. The CDR3 covers 16 residues. CDR1 SGHRS and CDR2 YFSETQ come from the germline V gene. The CDR3: CASSLSVGTGYEKLFF. The CDR3 DNA reads as TGCGCCAGCAGCTTGTCAGTCGGGACAGGGTATGAAAAACTGTTTTTT.

J is TRBJ2-6 and V is TRBV6-2 or TRBV6-3; 11 bases map to TRBD1. Germline V gene sequence: CDR1 MNHEY, CDR2 SVGEGT. The trim removed 4 bases at V and 4 bases at J, leaving 9 bases unmatched. The CDR3 spans 18 residues. Here the CDR3 reads CASSFPGQGVAGANVLTF. The DNA for the CDR3 is TGTGCCAGCAGTTTTCCGGGACAGGGGGTCGCCGGGGCCAACGTCCTGACTTTC.

The CDR3 is CASSPPAGERDTEAFF. CDR3 sequence (DNA): TGTGCCAGCTCACCACCGGCGGGGGAGAGGGACACTGAAGCTTTCTTT. The V and J genes are TRBV18 and TRBJ1-1; tentatively, D is TRBD1 (5 bases). The CDR3 length is 16 residues. Looked up from germline, CDR1 is KGHSH and CDR2 is LQKENI. V was clipped by 0 bases and J by 3 bases, with 14 bases between them.

The V and J genes are TRBV11-3 and TRBJ2-5, with D perhaps TRBD2 (6 bases). The length of the CDR3 is 14 residues. The V end was cut by 5 bases, the J end by 5 bases, with 15 bases between. Germline V CDR1 and CDR2: SGHNT, YENEEA. CDR3 amino acids: CASSIEEGWETQYF. The CDR3 DNA reads TGTGCCAGCAGCATCGAGGAGGGGTGGGAGACCCAGTACTTC. Combining the CDR3 with reference TRBV11-3 and TRBJ2-5 gives the whole variable domain EAGVVQSPRYKIIEKKQPVAFWCNPISGHNTLYWYLQNLGQGPELLIRYENEEAVDDSQLPKDRFSAERLKGVDSTLKIQPAELGDSAVYLCASSIEEGWETQYFGPGTRLLVL.

On this clone itself: This specimen includes other DNA sequences encoding the same CDR3. This sequence joins TRBV18 and TRBJ1-1, with D perhaps TRBD1 (5 bases). The CDR3 is 14 residues long. Per germline, CDR1 KGHSH and CDR2 LQKENI. Trimming pared 3 bases from V and 0 bases from J, leaving 8 bases between. The DNA for the CDR3 is TGTGCCAGCTCACCCGACAGTCTGAACACTGAAGCTTTCTTT. Its translation is CASSPDSLNTEAFF.

This clone was seen more than once but under ten times. The chain carries TRBV6-2 or TRBV6-3 and TRBJ2-7; TRBD2 agrees at 10 bases. The V segment lost 4 bases and the J segment 1 base; nucleotides outside the gene matches: 7. This CDR3 has 16 amino acids. The germline gives CDR1 MNHEY, CDR2 SVGEGT. CDR3 loop: CASSWDGTSASYEQYF. CDR3 DNA: TGTGCCAGCAGTTGGGACGGGACTAGCGCGTCCTACGAGCAGTACTTC.

This rearrangement joins TRBV27 to TRBJ1-6; possibly TRBD1 for D (6 bases). Germline CDR1 MNHEY, CDR2 SMNVEV (reference sequence). V was clipped by 5 bases and J by 8 bases, with 16 bases between them. The CDR3 has 15 residues. The CDR3 nucleotides read TGTGCCAGCAGTCGCAACCGGGACAACGATTCACCCCTCCACTTT. This translates into CASSRNRDNDSPLHF.

This rearrangement joins TRBV4-1 to TRBJ2-1; 15 bases fit TRBD2. The CDR3 has 16 residues. Losses at the gene ends were 0 bases for V and 10 bases for J; bases not matched to a gene: 4. The V gene's germline CDR1 is MGHRA and CDR2 YSYEKL. The CDR3 loop is CASSQEGGLAGGEQFF. In DNA form, the CDR3 reads TGCGCCAGCAGCCAAGAGGGTGGACTAGCGGGGGGGGAGCAGTTCTTC.

This rearrangement joins TRBV28 to TRBJ1-1; D is perhaps TRBD1 (6 bases). Trimming stripped 4 bases from V and 1 base from J, with 13 bases between. The CDR3 length is 15 residues. The germline CDR1 and CDR2 sequences are MDHEN and SYDVKM. The CDR3 bases are TGTGCCAGCAGTTCCGCCCCGGGACAGAACACTGAAGCTTTCTTT. Translating it yields CASSSAPGQNTEAFF. The complete variable domain, with remaining parts taken from reference TRBV28 and TRBJ1-1, reads DVKVTQSSRYLVKRTGEKVFLECVQDMDHENMFWYRQDPGLGLRLIYFSYDVKMKEKGDIPEGYSVSREKKERFSLILESASTNQTSMYLCASSSAPGQNTEAFFGQGTRLTVV.

The count of this clone is one. J is TRBJ2-6 and V is TRBV7-6, with D perhaps matching TRBD2 (6 bases). V lost 5 bases and J lost 3, with 17 bases in between. Germline loops: CDR1 SGHVS, CDR2 FNYEAQ. CDR3 length equals 17 residues. CDR3 region: CASSPFILGGGANVLTF. CDR3 nucleotides: TGTGCCAGCAGCCCATTTATTTTGGGGGGTGGGGCCAACGTCCTGACTTTC. Looking up the rest from reference TRBV7-6 and TRBJ2-6 gives the full variable domain: GAGVSQSPRYKVTKRGQDVALRCDPISGHVSLYWYRQALGQGPEFLTYFNYEAQQDKSGLPNDRFSAERPEGSISTLTIQRTEQRDSAMYRCASSPFILGGGANVLTFGAGSRLTVL.